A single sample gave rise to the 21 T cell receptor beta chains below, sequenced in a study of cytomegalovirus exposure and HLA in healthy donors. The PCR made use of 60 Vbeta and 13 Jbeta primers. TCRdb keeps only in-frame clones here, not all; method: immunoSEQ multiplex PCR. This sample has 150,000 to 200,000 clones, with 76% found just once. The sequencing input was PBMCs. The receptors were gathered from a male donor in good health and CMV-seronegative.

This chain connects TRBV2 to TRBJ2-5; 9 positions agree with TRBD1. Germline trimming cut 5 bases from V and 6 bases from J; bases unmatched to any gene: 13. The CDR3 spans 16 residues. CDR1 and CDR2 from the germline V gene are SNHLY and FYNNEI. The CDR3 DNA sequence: TGTGCCAGCAGTCACGAACTTGGACAGGGGCCGAAGACCCAGTACTTC. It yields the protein CASSHELGQGPKTQYF.

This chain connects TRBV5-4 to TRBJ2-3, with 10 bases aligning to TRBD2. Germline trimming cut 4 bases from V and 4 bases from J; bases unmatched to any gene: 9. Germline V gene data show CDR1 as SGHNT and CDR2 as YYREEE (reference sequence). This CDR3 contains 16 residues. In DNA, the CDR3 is TGTGCCAGCAGCCCGGGACTAGCGACGCCACCAGATACGCAGTATTTT. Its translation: CASSPGLATPPDTQYF.

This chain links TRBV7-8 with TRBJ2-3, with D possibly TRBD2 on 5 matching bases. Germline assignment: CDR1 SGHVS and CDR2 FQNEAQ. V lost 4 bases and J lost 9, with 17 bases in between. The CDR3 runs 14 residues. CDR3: CASSSPASGSTQYF. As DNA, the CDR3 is TGTGCCAGCAGCTCACCCGCCTCGGGGAGCACGCAGTATTTT.

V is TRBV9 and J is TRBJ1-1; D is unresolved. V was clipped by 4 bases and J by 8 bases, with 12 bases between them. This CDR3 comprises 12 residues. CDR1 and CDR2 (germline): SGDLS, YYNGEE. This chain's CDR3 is CASSPAGGEAFF. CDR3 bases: TGTGCCAGCAGCCCTGCCGGAGGCGAAGCTTTCTTT.

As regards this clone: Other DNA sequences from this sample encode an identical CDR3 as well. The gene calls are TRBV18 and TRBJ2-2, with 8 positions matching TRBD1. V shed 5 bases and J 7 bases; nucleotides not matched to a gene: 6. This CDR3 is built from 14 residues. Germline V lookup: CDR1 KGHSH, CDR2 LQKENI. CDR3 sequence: CASSSGQGSGELFF. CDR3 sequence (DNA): TGTGCCAGCTCATCCGGACAGGGTAGCGGGGAGCTGTTTTTT.

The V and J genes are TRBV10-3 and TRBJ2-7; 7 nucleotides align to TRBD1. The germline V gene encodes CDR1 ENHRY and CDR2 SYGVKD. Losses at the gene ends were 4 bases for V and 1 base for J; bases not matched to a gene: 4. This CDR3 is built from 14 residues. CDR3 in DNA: TGTGCCATCAGTGTAACAGGGGAGTCCTACGAGCAGTACTTC. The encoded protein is CAISVTGESYEQYF.

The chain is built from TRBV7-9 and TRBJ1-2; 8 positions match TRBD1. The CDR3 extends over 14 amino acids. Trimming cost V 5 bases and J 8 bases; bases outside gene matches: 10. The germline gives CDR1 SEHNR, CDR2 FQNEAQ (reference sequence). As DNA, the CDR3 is TGTGCCAGCAGCCCAGAGGACAGGGTGACCGGCTACACCTTC. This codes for CASSPEDRVTGYTF.

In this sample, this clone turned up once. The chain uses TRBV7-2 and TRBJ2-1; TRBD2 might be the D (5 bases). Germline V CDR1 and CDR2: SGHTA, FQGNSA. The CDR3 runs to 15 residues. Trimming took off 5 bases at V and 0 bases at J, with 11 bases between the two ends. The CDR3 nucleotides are TGTGCCAGCAGCCCCGGACTGAGCTCCTACAATGAGCAGTTCTTC. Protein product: CASSPGLSSYNEQFF.

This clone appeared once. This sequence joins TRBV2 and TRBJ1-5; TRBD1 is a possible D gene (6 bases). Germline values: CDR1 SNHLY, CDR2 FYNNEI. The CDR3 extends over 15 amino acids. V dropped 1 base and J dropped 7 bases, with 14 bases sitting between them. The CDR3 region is CASSEGQGRMQPQHF. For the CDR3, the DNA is TGTGCCAGCAGTGAAGGGCAGGGGAGAATGCAGCCCCAGCATTTT.

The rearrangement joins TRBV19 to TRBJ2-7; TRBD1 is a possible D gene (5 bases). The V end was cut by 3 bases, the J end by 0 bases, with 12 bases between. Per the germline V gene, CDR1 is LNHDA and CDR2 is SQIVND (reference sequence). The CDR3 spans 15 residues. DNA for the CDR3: TGTGCCAGTAGTATGGGGCAGCTTAACTCCTACGAGCAGTACTTC. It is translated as CASSMGQLNSYEQYF. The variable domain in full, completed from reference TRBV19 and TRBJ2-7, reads DGGITQSPKYLFRKEGQNVTLSCEQNLNHDAMYWYRQDPGQGLRLIYYSQIVNDFQKGDIAEGYSVSREKKESFPLTVTSAQKNPTAFYLCASSMGQLNSYEQYFGPGTRLTVT.

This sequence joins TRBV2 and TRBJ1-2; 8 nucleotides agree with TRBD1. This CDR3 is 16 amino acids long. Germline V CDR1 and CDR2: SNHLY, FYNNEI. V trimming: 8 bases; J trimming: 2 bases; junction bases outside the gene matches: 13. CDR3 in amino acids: CASEKRTGILNYGYTF. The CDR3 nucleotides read TGTGCCAGCGAAAAGAGGACAGGGATATTGAACTATGGCTACACCTTC.

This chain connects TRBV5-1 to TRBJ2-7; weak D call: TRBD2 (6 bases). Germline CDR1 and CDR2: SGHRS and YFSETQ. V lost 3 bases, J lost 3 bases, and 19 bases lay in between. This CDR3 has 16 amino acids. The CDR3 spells CASSSGGQGAGYEQYF. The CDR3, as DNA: TGCGCCAGCAGCTCTGGAGGCCAGGGAGCGGGCTACGAGCAGTACTTC.

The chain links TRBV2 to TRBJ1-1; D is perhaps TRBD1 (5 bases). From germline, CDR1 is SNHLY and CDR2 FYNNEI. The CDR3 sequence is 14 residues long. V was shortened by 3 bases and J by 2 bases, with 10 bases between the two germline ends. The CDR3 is CASSEGGANTEAFF. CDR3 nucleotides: TGTGCCAGCAGTGAGGGCGGGGCTAACACTGAAGCTTTCTTT.

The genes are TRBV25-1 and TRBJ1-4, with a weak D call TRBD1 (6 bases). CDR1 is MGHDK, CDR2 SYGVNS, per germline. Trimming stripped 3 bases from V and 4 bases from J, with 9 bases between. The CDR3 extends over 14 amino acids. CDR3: CASSDRQVNEKLFF. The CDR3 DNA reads TGTGCCAGCAGTGACCGACAGGTTAATGAAAAACTGTTTTTT.

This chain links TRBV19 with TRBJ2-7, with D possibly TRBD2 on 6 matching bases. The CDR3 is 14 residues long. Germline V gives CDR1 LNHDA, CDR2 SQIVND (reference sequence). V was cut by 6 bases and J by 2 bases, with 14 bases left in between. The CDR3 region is CASSGTPLTYEQYF. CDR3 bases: TGTGCCAGTAGCGGGACTCCCCTTACCTACGAGCAGTACTTC. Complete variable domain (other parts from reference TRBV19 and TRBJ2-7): DGGITQSPKYLFRKEGQNVTLSCEQNLNHDAMYWYRQDPGQGLRLIYYSQIVNDFQKGDIAEGYSVSREKKESFPLTVTSAQKNPTAFYLCASSGTPLTYEQYFGPGTRLTVT.

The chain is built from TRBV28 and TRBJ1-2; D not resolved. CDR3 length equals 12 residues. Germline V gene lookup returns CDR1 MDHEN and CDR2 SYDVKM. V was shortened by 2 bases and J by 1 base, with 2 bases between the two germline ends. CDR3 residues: CASSLLNYGYTF. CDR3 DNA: TGTGCCAGCAGTTTACTTAACTATGGCTACACCTTC.

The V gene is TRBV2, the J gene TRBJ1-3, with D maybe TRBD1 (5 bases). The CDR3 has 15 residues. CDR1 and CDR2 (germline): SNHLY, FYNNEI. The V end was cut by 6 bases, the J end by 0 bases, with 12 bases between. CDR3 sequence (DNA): TGTGCCAGCAGCCTAGACAGTTACTCTGGAAACACCATATATTTT. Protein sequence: CASSLDSYSGNTIYF.

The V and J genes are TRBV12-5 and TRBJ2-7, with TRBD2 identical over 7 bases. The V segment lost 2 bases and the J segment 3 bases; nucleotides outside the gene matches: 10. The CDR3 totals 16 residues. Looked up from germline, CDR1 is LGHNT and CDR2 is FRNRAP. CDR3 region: CASGLYSGIPNYEQYF. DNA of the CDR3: TGTGCTAGTGGTTTGTACAGCGGGATCCCGAACTACGAGCAGTACTTC.

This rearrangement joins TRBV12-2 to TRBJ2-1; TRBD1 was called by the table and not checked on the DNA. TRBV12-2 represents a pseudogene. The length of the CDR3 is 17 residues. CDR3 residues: CASRLKPGTGVPLEQFF. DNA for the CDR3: TGTGCAAGTCGCTTAAAACCCGGGACAGGGGTCCCCCTGGAGCAGTTCTTC.

For the CDR3, the DNA is TGTGCCAGCAGCGGATACTTGACAGGCGACCAAGAGACCCAGTACTTC. Residues: CASSGYLTGDQETQYF. The rearrangement links TRBV7-2 to TRBJ2-5; D is possibly TRBD1 (6 bases). The CDR3 contains 16 residues. With 5 bases removed from V and 0 bases from J, the gap between germline ends came to 16 bases. Germline V gene lookup returns CDR1 SGHTA and CDR2 FQGNSA.

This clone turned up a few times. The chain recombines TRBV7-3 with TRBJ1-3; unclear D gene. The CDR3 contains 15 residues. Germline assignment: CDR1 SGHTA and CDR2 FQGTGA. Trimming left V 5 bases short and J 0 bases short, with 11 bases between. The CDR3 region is CASSLRGDSGNTIYF. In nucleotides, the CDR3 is TGTGCCAGCAGCCTTCGGGGAGACTCTGGAAACACCATATATTTT.